A single sample gave rise to the 13 T cell receptor beta chains below, sequenced in a study of blood T cell repertoires in COVID-19. The data were produced by immunoSEQ multiplex PCR, yet TCRdb's version contains in-frame clones alone and is incomplete. The data show over 200,000 clones, roughly 90% seen once. Sample: PBMCs or T cells enriched from blood (not recorded which). Receptors were obtained from a woman aged 45-65 years in a cohort exposed to, infected with or recovered from COVID-19 (not recorded which).

J is TRBJ2-7 and V is TRBV7-2, with TRBD1 identical over 8 bases. The CDR3 contains 15 residues. The germline V gene has CDR1 SGHTA and CDR2 FQGNSA. The junction had 5 bases not matched to a gene; V was cut back by 4 bases and J by 0 bases. The CDR3 DNA reads TGTGCCAGCAGCTCCGGACAGGGAAACTCCTACGAGCAGTACTTC. The encoded protein is CASSSGQGNSYEQYF.

The chain has TRBV10-1 and TRBJ2-2, with TRBD2 matching over 14 bases. The trim removed 3 bases at V and 4 bases at J, leaving 7 bases unmatched. The CDR3 is made up of 18 amino acids. Germline values: CDR1 WNHNN, CDR2 SYGVQD (reference sequence). The CDR3 region has the DNA TGCGCCAGCAGTGATCTGGGACTAGCGGGGGCCCCCACCGGGGAGCTGTTTTTT. The encoded protein is CASSDLGLAGAPTGELFF.

This clone has just one count. The chain carries TRBV6-5 and TRBJ2-5; D perhaps matches TRBD1 (6 bases). Germline assignment: CDR1 MNHEY and CDR2 SVGAGI. V lost 0 bases, J lost 5 bases, and 13 bases lay in between. This CDR3 has 15 amino acids. Here the CDR3 DNA reads TGTGCCAGCAGTTACTCGTCTGCAGGGGTGGAGACCCAGTACTTC. It yields the protein CASSYSSAGVETQYF.

V is TRBV9 and J is TRBJ2-1; 11 positions match TRBD2. V was clipped by 5 bases and J by 4 bases; unmatched bases: 11. CDR3 size: 17 residues. Germline-derived CDR1 and CDR2 are SGDLS and YYNGEE. The CDR3, as DNA: TGTGCCAGCAGTCCGACCCCGACTAGCGGGGCTTACAATGAGCAGTTCTTC. Its protein is CASSPTPTSGAYNEQFF.

V usage is TRBV15 and J usage is TRBJ1-4; D may be TRBD1 (6 bases). Germline CDR1 and CDR2: LNHNV and YYDKDF (reference sequence). The CDR3 loop spans 14 amino acids. Trimming cost V 5 bases and J 10 bases, with 17 bases left between them. Here the CDR3 DNA reads TGTGCCACCAGCGGAGGAACAGGGAGAGGAAAACTGTTTTTT. Amino acid sequence: CATSGGTGRGKLFF.

In its sample, this clone was seen once. J is TRBJ2-7 and V is TRBV18, with 9 bases aligning to TRBD1. The ends lost 3 bases at V and 5 bases at J; junction bases unmatched: 8. Germline V gene sequence: CDR1 KGHSH, CDR2 LQKENI. CDR3 length: 15 residues. In DNA form, the CDR3 reads TGTGCCAGCTCACCCCCGGGACAGGGCGCCCACGAGCAGTACTTC. As protein: CASSPPGQGAHEQYF. The full variable domain, rest sourced from reference TRBV18 and TRBJ2-7, is NAGVMQNPRHLVRRRGQEARLRCSPMKGHSHVYWYRQLPEEGLKFMVYLQKENIIDESGMPKERFSAEFPKEGPSILRIQQVVRGDSAAYFCASSPPGQGAHEQYFGPGTRLTVT.

This chain connects TRBV19 to TRBJ1-2, with D unresolved. V lost 2 bases and J lost 7, with 11 bases in between. The CDR3 covers 13 residues. Germline loops: CDR1 LNHDA, CDR2 SQIVND (reference sequence). The CDR3 protein is CASSISKGVGYTF. The DNA for the CDR3 is TGTGCCAGTAGTATATCGAAGGGAGTTGGCTACACCTTC.

The chain employs TRBV11-2 and TRBJ2-1, with D perhaps matching TRBD1 (5 bases). Trimming shortened V by 3 bases and J by 0 bases, and 12 bases separated the two germline ends. This CDR3 is built from 16 residues. Per germline, CDR1 SGHAT and CDR2 FQNNGV. Here the CDR3 reads CASSFERDSSYNEQFF. In DNA form, the CDR3 reads TGTGCCAGCAGCTTCGAAAGAGACAGCTCCTACAATGAGCAGTTCTTC.

The J gene is TRBJ2-7, the V gene TRBV10-3, with D perhaps matching TRBD1 (6 bases). V dropped 2 bases and J dropped 6 bases, with 14 bases sitting between them. The CDR3 is 14 residues long. Per germline, CDR1 ENHRY and CDR2 SYGVKD. CDR3 in DNA: TGTGCCATCAGTGAGCTGACAGGTTTAGGCGAGCAGTACTTC. Translation gives CAISELTGLGEQYF.

The chain uses TRBV27 and TRBJ1-1; weak D call: TRBD1 (5 bases). V shed 8 bases and J shed 0 bases, with 13 bases lying between them. Germline CDR1 is MNHEY and CDR2 is SMNVEV (reference sequence). The CDR3 sequence is 14 residues long. In nucleotides, the CDR3 is TGTGCCAGCGGTAGACAGCCTATGAACACTGAAGCTTTCTTT. Its translation: CASGRQPMNTEAFF.

The V gene is TRBV7-9, the J gene TRBJ1-1; TRBD1 matches 7 bases. This CDR3 region has 15 residues. Germline V gene sequence: CDR1 SEHNR, CDR2 FQNEAQ (reference sequence). The V segment lost 10 bases and the J segment 1 base; nucleotides outside the gene matches: 12. CDR3 DNA sequence: TGTGCCACCCCCCAAGAGGGGGCGCAGAACACTGAAGCTTTCTTT. This translates into CATPQEGAQNTEAFF.

The chain couples TRBV12-3 or TRBV12-4 to TRBJ1-1, with D perhaps TRBD1 (6 bases). Between the trimmed V and J ends, which lost 6 bases and 4 bases, there was a span of 12 bases. This CDR3 contains 13 residues. DNA of the CDR3: TGTGCCAGCAGCAAACAGGGTGTCACTGAAGCTTTCTTT. Protein: CASSKQGVTEAFF.

This clone was seen just once. V and J are TRBV4-1 and TRBJ2-3; D possibly corresponds to TRBD1 (6 bases). V lost 0 bases to trimming and J lost 0 bases, with 10 bases between them. Germline V CDR1 and CDR2: MGHRA, YSYEKL. The CDR3 totals 16 residues. The CDR3, as DNA: TGCGCCAGCAGCCAAGATCGGGACACTAGCACAGATACGCAGTATTTT. This gives the protein CASSQDRDTSTDTQYF.